The 12 T cell receptor beta chains below come from one sample, sequenced in a study of T cell responses to AZD1222 COVID-19 vaccine. Sequencing used immunoSEQ multiplex PCR; TCRdb keeps in-frame clones, though not all of them. The sample contains more than 85,000 clones, 82% of which appear only once. Sequences were derived from peripheral blood, sampled on day 0 of AZD1222 vaccination. The source is an adult in good health.

Concerning this clone: The junction shows a germline mismatch at one end, possibly a read error. The chain has TRBV19 and TRBJ2-1, with D unclear. Germline values: CDR1 LNHDA, CDR2 SQIVND (reference sequence). The CDR3 sequence is 14 residues long. CDR3 bases: TGTGCCAGTAGCATAGCCTTCTCCTACAATGAGCAGTTCTTC. Translation gives CASSIAFSYNEQFF. Complete variable domain (other parts from reference TRBV19 and TRBJ2-1): DGGITQSPKYLFRKEGQNVTLSCEQNLNHDAMYWYRQDPGQGLRLIYYSQIVNDFQKGDIAEGYSVSREKKESFPLTVTSAQKNPTAFYLCASSIAFSYNEQFFGPGTRLTVL.

The J gene is TRBJ2-5, the V gene TRBV6-5; no clear D gene. The CDR3 extends over 14 amino acids. V was cut by 6 bases and J by 4 bases, with 15 bases left in between. CDR1 is MNHEY and CDR2 is SVGAGI in the germline V gene. CDR3 in DNA: TGTGCCAGCAGACCATTTCATAACCGAGAGACCCAGTACTTC. Its protein is CASRPFHNRETQYF.

This clone was counted a few times. The chain has TRBV7-9 and TRBJ1-6, with 12 bases identical to TRBD1. The CDR3 has 16 residues. V shed 2 bases, J shed 7 bases, and the junction held 3 bases outside the gene matches. Germline assignment: CDR1 SEHNR and CDR2 FQNEAQ (reference sequence). This chain's CDR3 is CASSLRGTGGNSPLHF. The CDR3 coding sequence is TGTGCCAGCAGCTTAAGAGGGACAGGGGGCAATTCACCCCTCCACTTT.

The chain joins TRBV18 to TRBJ2-1; D remains ambiguous. Germline assignment: CDR1 KGHSH and CDR2 LQKENI. The CDR3 is 15 amino acids. Trimming pared 2 bases from V and 8 bases from J, leaving 16 bases between. The CDR3 sequence is CASSPFDSKGHEQFF. CDR3 bases: TGTGCCAGCTCACCATTCGATTCAAAAGGACATGAGCAGTTCTTC.

This chain uses TRBV6-5 with TRBJ1-1; D gene uncertain. The CDR3 is made up of 12 amino acids. Per germline, CDR1 MNHEY and CDR2 SVGAGI. The V end was cut by 10 bases, the J end by 8 bases, with 17 bases between. The CDR3 nucleotides read TGTGCCACCTACATAGGATCTTGGGAAGCTTTCTTT. Amino acids: CATYIGSWEAFF.

The V call is TRBV4-1, the J call TRBJ1-2, with D possibly being TRBD1 (6 bases). Germline V lookup: CDR1 MGHRA, CDR2 YSYEKL. The ends were cut back, 2 bases at V and 8 bases at J, with 21 bases in the middle. The CDR3 length is 16 residues. The CDR3 sequence: CASSQPGDTYYEGYTF. As DNA, the CDR3 is TGCGCCAGCAGCCAACCCGGGGACACTTACTACGAAGGCTACACCTTC.

The chain combines TRBV23-1 with TRBJ1-1; 11 bases line up with TRBD1. TRBV23-1 belongs to the ORF category, with a function that is uncertain. There are 13 residues in the CDR3. V shed 7 bases and J 5 bases; nucleotides not matched to a gene: 3. This CDR3 is CASIRDRGTEAFF. Here the CDR3 DNA reads TGCGCCAGCATCCGGGACAGGGGGACTGAAGCTTTCTTT.

This rearrangement joins TRBV7-2 to TRBJ1-5, with D possibly TRBD1 on 5 matching bases. The CDR3 extends over 15 amino acids. Germline V gene lookup returns CDR1 SGHTA and CDR2 FQGNSA. Trimming took off 6 bases at V and 4 bases at J, with 16 bases between the two ends. In DNA, the CDR3 is TGTGCCAGCAGACCCGACAGTGGAGGGAATCAGCCCCAGCATTTT. Translated: CASRPDSGGNQPQHF. Full variable domain (missing parts from reference TRBV7-2 and TRBJ1-5): GAGVSQSPSNKVTEKGKDVELRCDPISGHTALYWYRQSLGQGLEFLIYFQGNSAPDKSGLPSDRFSAERTGGSVSTLTIQRTQQEDSAVYLCASRPDSGGNQPQHFGDGTRLSIL.

This sequence joins TRBV12-3 or TRBV12-4 and TRBJ1-2; no definite D call. The CDR3 sequence is 10 residues long. V lost 3 bases and J 7 bases, leaving 3 bases between the germline ends. The DNA for the CDR3 is TGTGCCAGCAGTTTCGGTGGCTACACCTTC. Encoded protein: CASSFGGYTF.

J is TRBJ1-2 and V is TRBV12-3 or TRBV12-4; D is unresolved. CDR3 size: 12 residues. Deletions cut 3 bases from V and 13 bases from J, with 15 bases between. CDR3: CASSFAMVRRTF. In DNA form, the CDR3 reads TGTGCCAGCAGTTTCGCCATGGTTCGTCGCACCTTC.

This clone was counted only a few times. V is TRBV2 and J is TRBJ1-1; possibly TRBD1 for D (5 bases). Trimming removed 2 bases from V and 6 bases from J, with 7 bases in between. Germline lookup yields CDR1 SNHLY and CDR2 FYNNEI. The CDR3 loop spans 12 amino acids. The CDR3 DNA is TGTGCCAGCAGTGAACAGGGCCCTGAAGCTTTCTTT. Its protein is CASSEQGPEAFF.

This clone was recorded once. This chain joins TRBV6-5 and TRBJ1-5; D unclear. V was pared by 6 bases and J by 7 bases, with 13 bases between. The length of the CDR3 is 13 residues. Germline assignment: CDR1 MNHEY and CDR2 SVGAGI. The CDR3 spells CASRLDEVQPQHF. The CDR3 DNA follows: TGTGCCAGCAGACTTGATGAGGTCCAGCCCCAGCATTTT.